This is a list of T cell receptor beta chains from one sample in a study of T cell responses to AZD1222 COVID-19 vaccine. The method was immunoSEQ multiplex PCR; TCRdb's version includes in-frame clones alone and lacks a portion of them. The table lists more than 120,000 clones, about 92% of them singletons, with 5.1% in the top ten. The sample here was peripheral blood, taken on day 0 of AZD1222 vaccination. The receptor set was obtained from an adult in good health. The CDR3 runs from the conserved cysteine through the conserved F or W. A D gene is named only where the DNA matches it firmly. Size is stated for part of the rows, as once, few or many counts, or as a class when the clone is expanded.

>.|TRBJ2-2|.|TRBV5-1
CASSPLEGRISGELFF
TGCGCCAGCAGCCCCCTGGAGGGGCGCATCTCCGGGGAGCTGTTTTTT
>.|TRBJ1-1|few|TRBV19
CASSPSEGAPEAFF
TGTGCCAGTAGTCCCTCAGAAGGGGCCCCTGAAGCTTTCTTT
>.|TRBJ1-6|.|TRBV9
CASSVRLDNSPLHF
TGTGCCAGCAGCGTGAGGCTGGATAATTCACCCCTCCACTTT
>TRBD1|TRBJ1-2|.|TRBV27
CASSPGGRYGYTF
TGTGCCAGCAGCCCAGGGGGCCGGTATGGCTACACCTTC
>.|TRBJ2-7|.|TRBV7-4
CASSLLRWKDEQYF
TGTGCCAGCAGCTTATTGCGGTGGAAGGACGAGCAGTACTTC
>.|TRBJ1-2|.|TRBV6-5
CASSYSQALWDGYTF
TGTGCCAGCAGTTACTCACAGGCTCTATGGGATGGCTACACCTTC
>.|TRBJ2-5|.|TRBV5-4
CASSLTRSQETQYF
TGTGCCAGCAGCCTAACTAGGAGCCAAGAGACCCAGTACTTC
>.|TRBJ2-7|.|TRBV30
CAWSVMGYEQYF
TGTGCCTGGAGTGTAATGGGCTACGAGCAGTACTTC
>.|TRBJ1-6|.|TRBV6-5
CASSSPDSPLHF
TGTGCCAGCAGTTCCCCAGATTCACCCCTCCACTTT
>TRBD1|TRBJ1-2|.|TRBV6-5
CASRGTDTYGYTF
TGTGCCAGCAGGGGGACAGACACCTATGGCTACACCTTC
>.|TRBJ2-5|.|TRBV9
CASSVHGVTQETQYF
TGTGCCAGCAGCGTACACGGGGTTACTCAAGAGACCCAGTACTTC
>.|TRBJ2-7|.|TRBV6-2/TRBV6-3
CASSYSNRGVSYEQYF
TGTGCCAGCAGTTACTCGAATCGAGGGGTTTCCTACGAGCAGTACTTC
>TRBD2|TRBJ2-5|.|TRBV7-9
CASSLGAAGPQETQYF
TGTGCCAGCAGCCTCGGGGCAGCGGGACCGCAAGAGACCCAGTACTTC
>.|TRBJ2-4|.|TRBV6-1
CASSERRTAQAKNIQYF
TGTGCCAGCAGTGAGAGGCGGACAGCGCAAGCCAAAAACATTCAGTACTTC
>.|TRBJ1-5|.|TRBV19
CASSIRPDKRGNQPQHF
TGTGCCAGTAGTATCCGCCCCGATAAACGGGGGAATCAGCCCCAGCATTTT
>.|TRBJ1-2|.|TRBV7-9
CASSTGSGAKGYTF
TGTGCCAGCAGTACGGGATCGGGGGCAAAGGGCTACACCTTC
>.|TRBJ2-1|.|TRBV15
CATSTLYSNEQFF
TGTGCCACCAGCACGCTTTATAGCAATGAGCAGTTCTTC